The 15 T cell receptor beta chains presented below share a single source sample, sequenced in a study of shared clonotypes between healthy human individuals. TCRdb's copy holds only in-frame clones and misses some; the assay was immunoSEQ multiplex PCR. This table holds approximately 500,000 clones, 90% to 97% found once. The source material was naive CD4+ T cells sorted from blood. Subset given: CD45RA+ positively selected. These receptors were obtained from a woman in her 30s in good health.

About this clone itself: Other DNA sequences within the sample encode an identical CDR3. The chain couples TRBV6-1 to TRBJ1-1; D is uncertain. This CDR3 contains 11 residues. The V end lost 6 bases, the J end lost 0 bases, and 2 bases lay between the germline ends. Germline V gene lookup returns CDR1 MNHNS and CDR2 SASEGT. The CDR3 here is CASRMNTEAFF. Here the CDR3 DNA reads TGTGCCAGCAGAATGAACACTGAAGCTTTCTTT.

The chain couples TRBV20-1 to TRBJ1-2; unclear D gene. The germline V gene encodes CDR1 DFQATT and CDR2 SNEGSKA (reference sequence). This CDR3 region has 10 residues. The CDR3 region has the DNA TGCAGGCCTGCAAGTGAGGGCTACACCTTC. Encoded protein: CRPASEGYTF.

The V call is TRBV10-2, the J call TRBJ2-6, with D perhaps matching TRBD1 or TRBD2 (5 bases each). Germline-derived CDR1 and CDR2 are WSHSY and SAAADI. The V end lost 6 bases, the J end lost 2 bases, and 11 bases lay between the germline ends. The CDR3 consists of 15 residues. The CDR3 region is CASSDGGAGANVLTF. In DNA form, the CDR3 reads TGCGCCAGCAGCGATGGGGGAGCTGGGGCCAACGTCCTGACTTTC.

V gene TRBV10-1 combines with J gene TRBJ2-1, with no clear D. V lost 5 bases, J lost 2 bases, and 10 bases lay in between. The CDR3 covers 14 residues. Germline V gene lookup returns CDR1 WNHNN and CDR2 SYGVQD (reference sequence). The CDR3 bases are TGCGCCAGCAGTAGGAGCGCGACCTACAATGAGCAGTTCTTC. Its translation is CASSRSATYNEQFF.

CDR3 protein: CASTSPQRAYEQYF. DNA of the CDR3: TGTGCCAGCACCAGCCCCCAGCGGGCCTACGAGCAGTACTTC. J is TRBJ2-7 and V is TRBV11-2; D possibly corresponds to TRBD2 (6 bases). Germline-derived CDR1 and CDR2 are SGHAT and FQNNGV. The CDR3 has 14 residues. V lost 7 bases and J lost 2, with 15 bases in between.

The chain links TRBV6-1 to TRBJ1-4; D unclear. Trimming took 10 bases from V and 6 from J, leaving 6 bases between them. This CDR3 has 10 amino acids. In germline, CDR1 is MNHNS, CDR2 SASEGT. The CDR3, as DNA: TGTGCCACGCAATATGAAAAACTGTTTTTT. Translation gives CATQYEKLFF.

The J gene is TRBJ2-7, the V gene TRBV5-6; possibly TRBD1 for D (6 bases). V lost 5 bases and J lost 3, with 9 bases in between. The length of the CDR3 is 12 residues. Looked up from germline, CDR1 is SGHDT and CDR2 is YYEEEE. CDR3 nucleotide sequence: TGTGCCAGCAGTCACAGGGTCTACGAGCAGTACTTC. This sequence encodes CASSHRVYEQYF.

The chain joins TRBV5-6 to TRBJ1-2; no clear D gene. Germline CDR1 SGHDT, CDR2 YYEEEE. This CDR3 is 12 amino acids long. V lost 6 bases to trimming and J lost 8 bases, with 14 bases between them. CDR3 DNA: TGTGCCAGCACCGGGTGGGAGGGAGGCTACACCTTC. This encodes CASTGWEGGYTF.

CDR3 region: CASSATGTSVRSEQYF. DNA for the CDR3: TGTGCCAGCAGCGCCACCGGGACTAGCGTTAGGAGCGAGCAGTACTTC. V is TRBV9 and J is TRBJ2-5, with TRBD2 identical over 10 bases. The DNA end is a closer match to TRBJ2-7, so the J assignment may be wrong. This CDR3 spans 16 amino acids. Germline CDR1 reads SGDLS; CDR2 reads YYNGEE.

The rearrangement joins TRBV5-1 to TRBJ2-2; D unclear. The CDR3 contains 13 residues. The V gene lost 4 bases and the J gene lost 3 bases, with 7 bases spanning the gap. Germline V gene sequence: CDR1 SGHRS, CDR2 YFSETQ. CDR3 loop: CASSAHDTGELFF. The CDR3 DNA reads TGCGCCAGCAGCGCCCACGACACCGGGGAGCTGTTTTTT.

The J gene is TRBJ2-7, the V gene TRBV27; TRBD1 aligns across 8 bases. The length of the CDR3 is 15 residues. From germline, CDR1 is MNHEY and CDR2 SMNVEV (reference sequence). V was pared by 0 bases and J by 6 bases, with 7 bases of the junction left unmatched. The CDR3 sequence: CASSLSYRGSSEQYF. CDR3 bases: TGTGCCAGCAGTTTATCGTACAGGGGGTCTAGCGAGCAGTACTTC.

The CDR3 DNA sequence: TGTGCCAGCAGTGGGACAGGGGGCTACGAGCAGTACTTC. Protein product: CASSGTGGYEQYF. The rearrangement links TRBV2 to TRBJ2-5, with TRBD1 matching 10 bases. The end of the DNA is better explained by TRBJ2-7, so the J call may be wrong. The CDR3 length is 13 residues. Germline CDR1 SNHLY, CDR2 FYNNEI.

V and J are TRBV28 and TRBJ2-7; D is unresolved. Germline loops: CDR1 MDHEN, CDR2 SYDVKM. The CDR3 is 15 residues long. The V end was cut by 0 bases, the J end by 2 bases, with 11 bases between. The CDR3, as DNA: TGTGCCAGCAGTTTATGGCAGCCTAAAACCTACGAGCAGTACTTC. This encodes CASSLWQPKTYEQYF.

The chain links TRBV4-1 to TRBJ1-3; D is unresolved. CDR3 length: 16 amino acids. Trimming pared 1 base from V and 0 bases from J, leaving 10 bases between. CDR1 is MGHRA and CDR2 is YSYEKL in the germline V gene. The CDR3 reads CASSQGPLGSGNTIYF. DNA of the CDR3: TGCGCCAGCAGCCAAGGTCCACTGGGCTCTGGAAACACCATATATTTT.

The rearrangement joins TRBV29-1 to TRBJ1-4; perhaps TRBD1 as D (5 bases). This CDR3 region has 13 residues. Germline loops: CDR1 SQVTM, CDR2 ANQGSEA. V was pared by 5 bases and J by 2 bases, with 9 bases between. The CDR3 reads CSVLGATNEKLFF. The CDR3 DNA reads TGCAGCGTTTTAGGGGCCACTAATGAAAAACTGTTTTTT.